The 7 T cell receptor beta chains in this list originate from one sample, sequenced in a study of T cell responses to AZD1222 COVID-19 vaccine. TCRdb keeps only in-frame clones here, not all; method: immunoSEQ multiplex PCR. This sample yields some 110,000 clones, of which approximately 90% are seen a single time; roughly 4% belongs to the top ten. The sample here was peripheral blood, taken 28 days after the second AZD1222 dose. The receptors originated from an adult who received the AZD1222 COVID-19 vaccine.

The chain recombines TRBV28 with TRBJ1-3; no definite D call. V was trimmed by 2 bases and J by 0 bases, leaving 14 bases between them. Germline V gene lookup returns CDR1 MDHEN and CDR2 SYDVKM. The CDR3 length is 17 residues. CDR3 DNA sequence: TGTGCCAGCAGTTTACCCTTTGCAGGCAGCTCTGGAAACACCATATATTTT. Its translation is CASSLPFAGSSGNTIYF.

The chain joins TRBV15 to TRBJ1-2; D call uncertain. The germline V and J ends were trimmed by 0 bases and 3 bases, with 11 bases remaining between them. Germline CDR1 LNHNV, CDR2 YYDKDF (reference sequence). The CDR3 totals 15 residues. The CDR3 coding sequence is TGTGCCACCAGCAGAGATCAGGCAGGACACTATGGCTACACCTTC. Amino acids: CATSRDQAGHYGYTF. Supplemented by reference TRBV15 and TRBJ1-2, the full variable domain reads DAMVIQNPRYQVTQFGKPVTLSCSQTLNHNVMYWYQQKSSQAPKLLFHYYDKDFNNEADTPDNFQSRRPNTSFCFLDIRSPGLGDTAMYLCATSRDQAGHYGYTFGSGTRLTVV.

The chain carries TRBV6-2 or TRBV6-3 and TRBJ1-2; maybe TRBD1 (6 bases). The CDR3 covers 16 residues. Trimming took off 3 bases at V and 3 bases at J, with 17 bases between the two ends. Per the germline V gene, CDR1 is MNHEY and CDR2 is SVGEGT. CDR3 nucleotides: TGTGCCAGCAGTTATGACGGCAGGGGCCGGGACTATGGCTACACCTTC. Amino acids: CASSYDGRGRDYGYTF.

The rearrangement links TRBV14 to TRBJ1-1, with D tentatively TRBD1 (5 bases). Trimming left V 1 base short and J 1 base short, with 13 bases between. CDR1 and CDR2 (germline): SGHDN, FVKESK. This CDR3 has 16 residues. This chain's CDR3 is CASSQVGGFQNTEAFF. In DNA form, the CDR3 reads TGTGCCAGCAGCCAAGTGGGGGGGTTCCAGAACACTGAAGCTTTCTTT. The full variable domain, completed using reference TRBV14 and TRBJ1-1, is EAGVTQFPSHSVIEKGQTVTLRCDPISGHDNLYWYRRVMGKEIKFLLHFVKESKQDESGMPNNRFLAERTGGTYSTLKVQPAELEDSGVYFCASSQVGGFQNTEAFFGQGTRLTVV.

This clone showed up just a few times. The rearrangement joins TRBV18 to TRBJ2-7; possibly TRBD1 or TRBD2 for D (6 bases each). Germline lookup yields CDR1 KGHSH and CDR2 LQKENI. The ends were cut back, 1 base at V and 6 bases at J, with 10 bases in the middle. The CDR3 extends over 13 amino acids. The CDR3 DNA reads TGTGCCAGCTCACCACGGGGGGCTGTCGAGCAGTACTTC. It encodes CASSPRGAVEQYF.

The chain has TRBV7-9 and TRBJ2-3, with TRBD2 matching over 11 bases. The germline CDR1 and CDR2 sequences are SEHNR and FQNEAQ (reference sequence). The CDR3 totals 16 residues. The V gene end was trimmed by 5 bases and the J gene end by 5 bases; junction bases not matched to a gene: 9. CDR3 nucleotide sequence: TGTGCCAGCAGCGCTCATAGCGGGGGGGCCCAAGATACGCAGTATTTT. It encodes CASSAHSGGAQDTQYF.

The V gene is TRBV2, the J gene TRBJ2-1, with 7 positions matching TRBD1. Trimming at V came to 8 bases and at J to 6 bases, leaving 10 bases not matched to a gene. CDR1 and CDR2 (germline): SNHLY, FYNNEI. The CDR3 contains 14 residues. CDR3 residues: CASSTGSTSNEQFF. CDR3 nucleotide sequence: TGTGCCAGCTCGACAGGGTCTACGTCCAATGAGCAGTTCTTC.